This TCR beta chain was captured in a study of cytomegalovirus exposure and HLA in healthy donors. Points from the study as a whole: TRBV6-2, TRBV6-3 and some other V segments were excluded as indistinguishable. A further, later analysis showed that HLA-associated TCR beta chains (compared with equally common others) were more clonally expanded. The authors enumerated 150 to 200 TCR beta chains as linked to cytomegalovirus.

The CDR3 runs 16 residues. Germline-derived CDR1 and CDR2 are LGHNA and YNFKEQ. The junction had 7 bases not matched to a gene; V was cut back by 0 bases and J by 3 bases. On this clone itself: Its specificity is unknown.

The PCR contained 60 Vbeta and 13 Jbeta primers. Generated by immunoSEQ multiplex PCR, the TCRdb table keeps only in-frame clones and is missing some. This table holds more than 20,000 clones, more than 75% found once. Sequencing input: PBMCs. This clonotype was sampled from a male donor in good health and CMV-seronegative. The chain couples TRBV4-2 to TRBJ2-7; 8 bases agree with TRBD2. The chain's CDR3 is CASSQDPGSGSYEQYF. The CDR3 DNA is TGTGCCAGCAGCCAAGATCCAGGGAGCGGGAGCTACGAGCAGTACTTC.